Listed here are 10 T cell receptor beta chains from one sample, sequenced in a study of T cells in Graves' hyperthyroidism and ophthalmopathy. Amplification of TCR beta CDR3 regions was performed using RNA transcripts as template. When the TCR CDR3 underwent first-round RT-PCR, the HTBI primer set was used. In TCRdb, the multiplex PCR reads were re-called with MiXCR into one record per CDR3 protein. This repertoire shows some 700,000 distinct CDR3 sequences, roughly 17% found once; its top ten account for 15%. The specimen was blood. These receptors were collected from a man aged 50 or older with Graves' hyperthyroidism.

The chain recombines TRBV6-6 with TRBJ1-2; D unclear. CDR3 length: 14 residues. Trimming took 0 bases from V and 6 from J, leaving 11 bases between them. Germline V gene sequence: CDR1 MNHNY, CDR2 SVGAGI (reference sequence). The CDR3 DNA is TGTGCCAGCAGTTACTCGATGGCAGGAGATGGCTACACCTTC. Protein sequence: CASSYSMAGDGYTF.

This clonotype was counted at least ten times. The chain links TRBV7-9 to TRBJ2-3, with TRBD1 matching 10 bases. The CDR3 covers 15 residues. V shed 4 bases and J 6 bases; nucleotides not matched to a gene: 7. CDR1 and CDR2 from the germline V gene are SEHNR and FQNEAQ (reference sequence). CDR3 sequence (DNA): TGTGCCAGCAGCTCGAGGGACAGGGGATCGGATACGCAGTATTTT. This translates into CASSSRDRGSDTQYF. The full variable domain, rest sourced from reference TRBV7-9 and TRBJ2-3, is DTGVSQNPRHKITKRGQNVTFRCDPISEHNRLYWYRQTLGQGPEFLTYFQNEAQLEKSRLLSDRFSAERPKGSFSTLEIQRTEQGDSAMYLCASSSRDRGSDTQYFGPGTRLTVL.

This clonotype was seen a handful of times. This chain joins TRBV12-3 or TRBV12-4 and TRBJ1-2; TRBD1 aligns across 9 bases. Trimming at V came to 1 base and at J to 8 bases, leaving 11 bases not matched to a gene. The CDR3 runs 16 residues. The CDR3 sequence is CASSLGSGTGTPGYTF. The CDR3 DNA sequence: TGTGCCAGCAGTTTAGGGTCCGGGACAGGGACACCAGGCTACACCTTC.

This clonotype was observed at least ten times. The chain couples TRBV27 to TRBJ2-7, with a tentative D call TRBD2 (5 bases). V lost 4 bases and J lost 0, with 13 bases in between. Germline CDR1 MNHEY, CDR2 SMNVEV (reference sequence). The length of the CDR3 is 15 residues. Written as DNA, the CDR3 is TGTGCCAGCAGTTCAGATCTAGCTAGCTCCTACGAGCAGTACTTC. This gives the protein CASSSDLASSYEQYF.

The rearrangement joins TRBV5-6 to TRBJ2-7; 9 bases are shared with TRBD2. V was pared by 4 bases and J by 2 bases, with 7 bases of the junction left unmatched. The CDR3 sequence is 15 residues long. The germline gives CDR1 SGHDT, CDR2 YYEEEE. CDR3 region: CASSLGTSLPYEQYF. CDR3 DNA: TGTGCCAGCAGCCTGGGGACTAGCTTACCCTACGAGCAGTACTTC.

This clonotype was observed at least ten times. CDR3 nucleotides: TGTGCCATCAGGACGTATGGACAGGGTAAGGACACTGAAGCTTTCTTT. Translated: CAIRTYGQGKDTEAFF. The chain links TRBV10-3 to TRBJ1-1; 8 nucleotides match TRBD1. The V gene's germline CDR1 is ENHRY and CDR2 SYGVKD. Trimming removed 6 bases from V and 3 bases from J; junction bases left unmatched: 12. The CDR3 is 16 residues long.

V usage is TRBV6-6 and J usage is TRBJ2-5, with TRBD2 identical over 10 bases. Germline CDR1 reads MNHNY; CDR2 reads SVGAGI (reference sequence). The CDR3 is made up of 16 amino acids. V trimming: 0 bases; J trimming: 5 bases; junction bases outside the gene matches: 6. The DNA of the CDR3 is TGTGCCAGCAGTTACTCGCCTAGCGGGAGTCGTGAGACCCAGTACTTC. As protein: CASSYSPSGSRETQYF.

This clonotype was counted many times. This chain joins TRBV10-3 and TRBJ1-1, with 7 bases identical to TRBD1. This CDR3 comprises 15 residues. V lost 3 bases and J lost 0; bases outside the gene matches: 4. Germline-derived CDR1 and CDR2 are ENHRY and SYGVKD. CDR3 loop: CAISEGGSMNTEAFF. CDR3 nucleotide sequence: TGTGCCATCAGTGAAGGGGGCTCGATGAACACTGAAGCTTTCTTT.

This clonotype has ten or more counts. The rearrangement links TRBV28 to TRBJ2-5; the D gene is possibly TRBD1 (5 bases). Trimming pared 3 bases from V and 3 bases from J, leaving 14 bases between. The CDR3 loop spans 15 amino acids. Germline V gene lookup returns CDR1 MDHEN and CDR2 SYDVKM. The CDR3 loop reads CASSFSTGAKETQYF. DNA of the CDR3: TGTGCCAGCAGTTTTTCTACAGGAGCTAAAGAGACCCAGTACTTC.

The chain uses TRBV19 and TRBJ2-2; the D is unclear. This CDR3 spans 14 amino acids. Germline assignment: CDR1 LNHDA and CDR2 SQIVND (reference sequence). Trimming pared 1 base from V and 4 bases from J, leaving 7 bases between. CDR3 sequence (DNA): TGTGCCAGTAGTATAGGTCTTGGCACCGGGGAGCTGTTTTTT. This translates into CASSIGLGTGELFF.